Sequencing of this T cell receptor (beta chain) was carried out in a study of cytomegalovirus exposure and HLA in healthy donors. Study observations and caveats: HLA-A and HLA-B allele assignments for most subjects were reportedly predicted accurately using TCR beta sequences. Analysis was carried out at a later point, and it linked a missense DCLRE1C variant to TCR beta V- and J-gene trimming.

A remark on this clone: As yet, its antigen is unknown.

The PCR employed 60 Vbeta primers together with 13 Jbeta primers. The assay was immunoSEQ multiplex PCR, and TCRdb's table has in-frame clones only and misses some. Among a few hundred thousand clones listed, around 65% were seen once. This CDR3 has 15 amino acids. The V gene's germline CDR1 is SGDLS and CDR2 YYNGEE. The ends lost 0 bases at V and 6 bases at J; junction bases unmatched: 5. The sequence was obtained from a female donor in good health and CMV-seronegative. The V and J genes are TRBV9 and TRBJ2-7; TRBD2 matches 11 bases. Specimen: PBMCs. The CDR3: CASSVELAGVREQYF. The CDR3 nucleotides read TGTGCCAGCAGCGTAGAACTAGCGGGAGTTCGCGAGCAGTACTTC.